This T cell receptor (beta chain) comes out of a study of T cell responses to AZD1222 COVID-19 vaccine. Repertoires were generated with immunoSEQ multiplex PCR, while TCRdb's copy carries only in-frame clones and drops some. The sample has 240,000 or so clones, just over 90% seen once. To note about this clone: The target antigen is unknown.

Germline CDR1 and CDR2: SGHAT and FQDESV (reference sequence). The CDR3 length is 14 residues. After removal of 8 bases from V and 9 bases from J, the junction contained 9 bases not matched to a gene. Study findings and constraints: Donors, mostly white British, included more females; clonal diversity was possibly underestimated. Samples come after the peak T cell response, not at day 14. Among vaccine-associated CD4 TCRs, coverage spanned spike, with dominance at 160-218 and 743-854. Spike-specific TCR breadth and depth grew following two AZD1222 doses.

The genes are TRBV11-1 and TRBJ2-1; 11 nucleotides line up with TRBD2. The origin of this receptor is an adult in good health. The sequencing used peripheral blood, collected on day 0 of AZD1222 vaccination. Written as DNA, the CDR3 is TGTGCCAGCTCACTAGCGGGAGTTGGAGTTGAGCAGTTCTTC. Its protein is CASSLAGVGVEQFF.